This TCR beta chain was identified in a study of T cells in Graves' hyperthyroidism and ophthalmopathy. Whole-study context: Before treatment of any kind, peripheral blood was taken at initial diagnosis.

The CDR3 regions of TCR beta were amplified from RNA transcripts. During a first-round RT-PCR of the TCR CDR3, the HTBI primer set was used. TCRdb reprocessed the multiplex PCR reads with MiXCR, giving one entry per CDR3 protein. The sample consists of roughly 350,000 distinct CDR3 sequences, about 14% of them appearing once. The V gene's germline CDR1 is SGHDN and CDR2 FVKESK. The V end was cut by 7 bases, the J end by 6 bases, with 16 bases between. The CDR3 has 13 residues. Notes on the study in general: Ophthalmopathy and stable hyperthyroidism were separated by a 13 V-J model.

This clonotype showed up just a few times. Its antigen is still unknown. The material sequenced was blood. The V call is TRBV14, the J call TRBJ2-7, with D possibly matching TRBD1 (6 bases). The TCR originated in a woman between 25 and 40 years old with Graves' ophthalmopathy. The CDR3 protein is CASNLQGFGEQYF. CDR3 sequence (DNA): TGTGCCAGCAATCTACAGGGATTTGGCGAGCAGTACTTC.